The 31 T cell receptor beta chains below come from one sample, sequenced in a study of tumor-infiltrating lymphocytes in oesophageal squamous cell carcinoma. TCRdb reprocessed the reads with MiXCR, giving one entry per CDR3 protein. This table holds some 10,000 distinct CDR3 sequences, 58% found once. The specimen sequenced was blood. The source of these receptors is a female donor with esophageal squamous cell carcinoma.

This clonotype has only a few counts. Given the absence of the conserved phenylalanine or tryptophan at the CDR3 end, a read error is likely. The DNA is left out, because the CDR3 cannot be placed on it with certainty; the CDR3 is given as TCRdb lists it. The J gene is TRBJ2-3, the V gene TRBV7-2; the table names TRBD2, a call not compared with the DNA. Including both end residues, the CDR3 is 16 amino acids long. From germline, CDR1 is SGHTA and CDR2 FQGNSA. The CDR3 region is CASSLGGGLYEQYFGP.

This clonotype is categorized as medium-sized (0.01 to 0.1%). The CDR3 nucleotides read TGTGCCAGCAGCTTAGTGGGGGGCGCCGGCACTGAAGCTTTCTTT. This sequence encodes CASSLVGGAGTEAFF. The chain carries TRBV7-2 and TRBJ1-1, with D tentatively TRBD1 (6 bases). This CDR3 spans 15 amino acids. Germline V CDR1 and CDR2: SGHTA, FQGNSA. Deletions cut 1 base from V and 4 bases from J, with 13 bases between.

This clonotype has a count of ten or more. This chain links TRBV12-3 or TRBV12-4 with TRBJ1-2; D is unclear. V dropped 0 bases and J dropped 4 bases, with 6 bases sitting between them. The CDR3 has 13 residues. In nucleotides, the CDR3 is TGTGCCAGCAGTTTAGCGCCCATCTATGGCTACACCTTC. It encodes CASSLAPIYGYTF.

Comments on this clonotype: This may be a read error, as it is one base from a much larger clone. The conserved closing phenylalanine or tryptophan is absent in this CDR3, likely reflecting a read error. No DNA is shown, since the ends of the CDR3 on it are uncertain; the CDR3 is the one TCRdb lists. The rearrangement uses TRBV7-3 and TRBJ2-3; TRBD1, the table's D call, was not compared with the DNA. Germline CDR1 reads SGHTA; CDR2 reads FQGTGA. Including both end residues, the CDR3 is 16 amino acids long. The CDR3 reads CASRPGGGSYEQYFGP.

This clonotype was picked up a small number of times. V gene TRBV7-2 combines with J gene TRBJ2-3, with TRBD2 matching over 10 bases. V lost 2 bases to trimming and J lost 1 base; unmatched junction nucleotides: 3. There are 16 residues in the CDR3. Germline V gives CDR1 SGHTA, CDR2 FQGNSA. CDR3 in DNA: TGTGCCAGCAGCTTACTAGCGGGAGTCGGCACAGATACGCAGTATTTT. Its translation: CASSLLAGVGTDTQYF.

The chain joins TRBV11-2 to TRBJ2-1, with D possibly matching TRBD1 (5 bases). The V end lost 0 bases, the J end lost 3 bases, and 12 bases lay between the germline ends. This CDR3 spans 16 amino acids. Germline CDR1 is SGHAT and CDR2 is FQNNGV. The CDR3 region is CASSLDRVLDYNEQFF. In nucleotides, the CDR3 is TGTGCCAGCAGCTTAGACAGGGTTTTGGACTACAATGAGCAGTTCTTC.

The genes are TRBV28 and TRBJ2-1; D remains unclear. The end of the DNA aligns better with TRBJ2-5, so the J call may be wrong. CDR3 length equals 15 residues. Germline V gives CDR1 MDHEN, CDR2 SYDVKM. In DNA form, the CDR3 reads TGTGCCAGCAGTTCTTCTAGGGTAAGACGAGAGACCCAGTACTTC. Amino acids: CASSSSRVRRETQYF.

The V call is TRBV7-9, the J call TRBJ2-5; 11 bases map to TRBD1. This CDR3 is built from 16 residues. From germline, CDR1 is SEHNR and CDR2 FQNEAQ (reference sequence). V gave up 5 bases and J gave up 5 bases; unmatched junction bases: 10. The CDR3 loop reads CASSPGTGGLRETQYF. The CDR3 DNA sequence: TGTGCCAGCAGCCCCGGGACAGGGGGACTGAGGGAGACCCAGTACTTC.

This chain connects TRBV11-1 to TRBJ2-1; D ambiguous. The germline V gene has CDR1 SGHAT and CDR2 FQDESV (reference sequence). The CDR3 is 15 residues long. V was trimmed by 3 bases and J by 0 bases, leaving 9 bases between them. The CDR3 protein is CASSFSDSSYNEQFF. As DNA, the CDR3 is TGTGCCAGCAGCTTCTCAGATAGCTCCTACAATGAGCAGTTCTTC. Variable domain in full (rest from reference TRBV11-1 and TRBJ2-1): EAEVAQSPRYKITEKSQAVAFWCDPISGHATLYWYRQILGQGPELLVQFQDESVVDDSQLPKDRFSAERLKGVDSTLKIQPAELGDSAMYLCASSFSDSSYNEQFFGPGTRLTVL.

This clonotype came up many times. The V gene is TRBV5-1, the J gene TRBJ2-7; a weak D match, TRBD2 (7 bases). Trimming cost V 4 bases and J 4 bases, with 15 bases left between them. Germline loops: CDR1 SGHRS, CDR2 YFSETQ. The length of the CDR3 is 14 residues. The CDR3 here is CASSRGGGPYEQYF. CDR3 nucleotides: TGCGCCAGCAGCAGGGGGGGAGGGCCGTACGAGCAGTACTTC.

In its sample, this clonotype was seen many times. This chain links TRBV7-9 with TRBJ2-2, with 10 bases that match TRBD1. Germline assignment: CDR1 SEHNR and CDR2 FQNEAQ (reference sequence). The CDR3 extends over 15 amino acids. With V trimmed by 5 bases and J by 4 bases, 4 bases remained unmatched. This CDR3 is CASSPGTGVTGELFF. CDR3 sequence (DNA): TGTGCCAGCAGCCCCGGGACAGGGGTCACCGGGGAGCTGTTTTTT. Combining the CDR3 with reference TRBV7-9 and TRBJ2-2 gives the whole variable domain DTGVSQNPRHKITKRGQNVTFRCDPISEHNRLYWYRQTLGQGPEFLTYFQNEAQLEKSRLLSDRFSAERPKGSFSTLEIQRTEQGDSAMYLCASSPGTGVTGELFFGEGSRLTVL.

This rearrangement joins TRBV7-3 to TRBJ1-2, with TRBD2 identical over 9 bases. The assigned J gene may be wrong: the sequence end matches TRBJ2-5 better. CDR1 is SGHTA and CDR2 is FQGTGA in the germline V gene. CDR3 length: 16 residues. The CDR3 loop reads CASNKGLAFGGGTQYF. In DNA form, the CDR3 reads TGTGCCAGCAACAAAGGACTAGCGTTTGGGGGGGGGACCCAGTACTTC.

The V call is TRBV7-3, the J call TRBJ1-1; the D is unclear. Gene TRBJ1-6 matches the end of the DNA better, so the J call may be wrong. The CDR3 extends over 17 amino acids. Germline CDR1 reads SGHTA; CDR2 reads FQGTGA. The CDR3 protein is CASSPSSLRLSSSPLHF. The CDR3, as DNA: TGTGCCAGCAGCCCTAGTTCCCTCCGACTGAGTAGTTCACCCCTCCACTTT.

This chain links TRBV7-3 with TRBJ2-3; no definite D call. Judging by the DNA end, TRBJ2-5 fits better; the J call may be wrong. The CDR3 covers 13 residues. The germline V gene encodes CDR1 SGHTA and CDR2 FQGTGA. CDR3: CASSSSFQETQYF. DNA for the CDR3: TGTGCCAGCAGCTCCTCATTCCAAGAGACCCAGTACTTC.

The count of this clonotype is one. The genes are TRBV7-2 and TRBJ2-3; 9 bases line up with TRBD2. Germline CDR1 and CDR2: SGHTA and FQGNSA. This CDR3 spans 16 amino acids. Unmatched junction bases numbered 6, after V lost 5 bases and J lost 0 bases. CDR3 DNA: TGTGCCAGCAGCACTAGACTAGCGGCCAGCACAGATACGCAGTATTTT. Its protein is CASSTRLAASTDTQYF. Complete variable domain (other parts from reference TRBV7-2 and TRBJ2-3): GAGVSQSPSNKVTEKGKDVELRCDPISGHTALYWYRQSLGQGLEFLIYFQGNSAPDKSGLPSDRFSAERTGGSVSTLTIQRTQQEDSAVYLCASSTRLAASTDTQYFGPGTRLTVL.

The V and J genes are TRBV28 and TRBJ1-2; TRBD1 matches 10 bases. The CDR3 length is 17 residues. Germline CDR1 MDHEN, CDR2 SYDVKM. V dropped 2 bases and J dropped 5; count of bases not matched to a gene: 11. CDR3: CASSLRTGTGVIYGYTF. The CDR3 nucleotides read TGTGCCAGCAGTTTACGTACCGGGACAGGGGTTATATATGGCTACACCTTC.

CDR3 loop: CASSSSGTGNQETQYF. CDR3 bases: TGTGCCAGCAGTTCGTCCGGGACAGGGAACCAAGAGACCCAGTACTTC. This sequence joins TRBV12-3 or TRBV12-4 and TRBJ2-5; 9 positions match TRBD1. V was clipped by 4 bases and J by 0 bases; unmatched bases: 6. This CDR3 contains 16 residues.

The chain recombines TRBV27 with TRBJ2-3; TRBD2 matches at 12 bases. The CDR3 runs to 17 residues. The germline CDR1 and CDR2 sequences are MNHEY and SMNVEV (reference sequence). J was trimmed by 5 bases and V by 3 bases; bases with no gene match: 9. CDR3 in amino acids: CASSFPSGRVGGDTQYF. The CDR3 DNA reads as TGTGCCAGCAGTTTTCCTAGCGGGAGGGTTGGTGGAGATACGCAGTATTTT.

V and J are TRBV7-6 and TRBJ2-1; 9 bases are shared with TRBD1. The J call may be mistaken, given a closer DNA end match to TRBJ2-5. The CDR3 consists of 12 residues. Germline loops: CDR1 SGHVS, CDR2 FNYEAQ. CDR3 nucleotide sequence: TGTGCCAGCAAGGACAGGGGAGAGACCCAGTACTTC. Its protein product is CASKDRGETQYF.

The CDR3 coding sequence is TGTGCCAGCAGCTCCTCCCTGCGACTAGCGGAGACCTACAATGAGCAGTTCTTC. The encoded protein is CASSSSLRLAETYNEQFF. The chain is built from TRBV7-2 and TRBJ2-1, with 9 bases aligning to TRBD2. From germline, CDR1 is SGHTA and CDR2 FQGNSA. The CDR3 contains 18 residues. Trimming cost V 4 bases and J 2 bases; bases outside gene matches: 12.

This clonotype has just a few counts. The CDR3 loop reads CASSQQGYEQYF. In DNA, the CDR3 is TGTGCCAGCAGTCAACAGGGTTACGAGCAGTACTTC. V and J are TRBV6-1 and TRBJ2-5; maybe TRBD1 (6 bases). The J call could be wrong; TRBJ2-7 is a better fit for the DNA end. CDR3 length equals 12 residues. Germline V gene data show CDR1 as MNHNS and CDR2 as SASEGT.

This sequence joins TRBV7-6 and TRBJ2-1, with TRBD1 identical over 7 bases. The DNA matches TRBJ2-7 better at its end, which makes the J call doubtful. There are 14 residues in the CDR3. Looked up from germline, CDR1 is SGHVS and CDR2 is FNYEAQ. DNA for the CDR3: TGTGCCAGCAGCCCTAACACAGGGGCCTACGAGCAGTACTTC. Translating it yields CASSPNTGAYEQYF.

This clonotype was found once. A much larger clone is a single base away; this may be a read error. The limits of the CDR3 on the DNA are not certain, so only TCRdb's listed CDR3 is given. The rearrangement uses TRBV7-8 and TRBJ1-1; the D call in the table, TRBD1, was not verified against the DNA. Germline V gene lookup returns CDR1 SGHVS and CDR2 FQNEAQ. The CDR3 length is 17 residues, termini included. Here the CDR3 reads CASSVTGEGAYGYTFGW.

The chain carries TRBV18 and TRBJ1-1; D is possibly TRBD1 (5 bases). This CDR3 contains 13 residues. V was clipped by 3 bases and J by 6 bases, with 11 bases between them. Per germline, CDR1 KGHSH and CDR2 LQKENI. In DNA form, the CDR3 reads TGTGCCAGCTCACCGACTCCGGGGGCTGAAGCTTTCTTT. It translates to CASSPTPGAEAFF.

The chain links TRBV7-9 to TRBJ1-6; 11 bases line up with TRBD2. The J call may be incorrect, as the DNA end agrees better with TRBJ2-7. Per the germline V gene, CDR1 is SEHNR and CDR2 is FQNEAQ (reference sequence). The CDR3 covers 15 residues. CDR3 DNA sequence: TGTGCCAGCAGCTACACTAGCGGGAGTGTCTATGAGCAGTACTTC. Its protein product is CASSYTSGSVYEQYF.

The V call is TRBV7-2, the J call TRBJ1-1, with no clear D. CDR3 length equals 15 residues. CDR1 is SGHTA and CDR2 is FQGNSA in the germline V gene. Trimming removed 2 bases from V and 0 bases from J, with 10 bases in between. This chain's CDR3 is CASSLSVRMNTEAFF. The CDR3 DNA reads TGTGCCAGCAGCTTAAGTGTCAGGATGAACACTGAAGCTTTCTTT.

The sample holds many counts of this clonotype. J is TRBJ1-1 and V is TRBV5-8; D may be TRBD1 (5 bases). CDR3 length equals 13 residues. Germline V gene sequence: CDR1 SGHTS, CDR2 YDEGEE. Trimming cost V 7 bases and J 1 base, with 11 bases left between them. The CDR3 loop reads CASDWGRNTEAFF. CDR3 nucleotide sequence: TGTGCCAGCGATTGGGGACGGAACACTGAAGCTTTCTTT.

This chain connects TRBV7-3 to TRBJ2-5, with 7 bases lining up with TRBD1. V was clipped by 2 bases and J by 11 bases; unmatched bases: 14. This CDR3 is built from 15 residues. Germline V gene sequence: CDR1 SGHTA, CDR2 FQGTGA. CDR3 in DNA: TGTGCCAGCAGCTTATGGGCAGGGGGTTACAATGAGCAGTACTTC. Protein: CASSLWAGGYNEQYF.

This clonotype came up once. The CDR3 DNA reads TGTGCTAGCGGACGTTCCTGGGAGACCCAGTACTTC. Amino acids: CASGRSWETQYF. V gene TRBV7-6 combines with J gene TRBJ2-4, with TRBD2 as a possible D gene (6 bases). The DNA matches TRBJ2-5 better at its end, which makes the J call doubtful. Germline V gives CDR1 SGHVS, CDR2 FNYEAQ. The CDR3 covers 12 residues.

V gene TRBV6-1 combines with J gene TRBJ2-3, with D perhaps given as TRBD1 or TRBD2 (5 bases each). CDR3 length: 14 amino acids. CDR1 and CDR2 (germline): MNHNS, SASEGT. Trimming left V 7 bases short and J 2 bases short, with 13 bases between. In nucleotides, the CDR3 is TGTGCCAGCATGAGTCTAGGGACCACAGATACGCAGTATTTT. It yields the protein CASMSLGTTDTQYF.

The chain carries TRBV6-1 and TRBJ2-3; no definite D call. CDR3 size: 11 residues. Germline V gene lookup returns CDR1 MNHNS and CDR2 SASEGT. Trimming removed 3 bases at V and 6 bases at J, with 4 bases between. The CDR3 spells CASSDQDTQYF. CDR3 in DNA: TGTGCCAGCAGTGATCAGGATACGCAGTATTTT.